This T cell receptor (beta chain) is from a study of blood T cell repertoires in COVID-19. Study information: COVID-19 samples from acute and convalescent phases originated in the United States, Italy and Spain.

Original processing methods: Reference gene primer amplification yielded estimated nucleated cell counts. Here immunoSEQ multiplex PCR was the method, and the copy in TCRdb shows in-frame clones only, minus some. The V and J calls and clone size are taken from that table; D and trimming were inferred from the DNA. This repertoire shows tens of thousands of clones, around 84% found once; its top ten account for approximately 27%. The trim removed 5 bases at V and 3 bases at J, leaving 3 bases unmatched. There are 14 residues in the CDR3. Germline V gene data show CDR1 as SGHTA and CDR2 as FQGTGA. A few counts support this clone.

The sample was peripheral blood. The TCR comes from a human donor in a cohort sampled during active COVID-19. The J gene is TRBJ2-2, the V gene TRBV7-3; 7 bases line up with TRBD1. The CDR3: CASSQTGDTGELFF. CDR3 DNA: TGTGCCAGCAGCCAAACAGGGGACACCGGGGAGCTGTTTTTT.